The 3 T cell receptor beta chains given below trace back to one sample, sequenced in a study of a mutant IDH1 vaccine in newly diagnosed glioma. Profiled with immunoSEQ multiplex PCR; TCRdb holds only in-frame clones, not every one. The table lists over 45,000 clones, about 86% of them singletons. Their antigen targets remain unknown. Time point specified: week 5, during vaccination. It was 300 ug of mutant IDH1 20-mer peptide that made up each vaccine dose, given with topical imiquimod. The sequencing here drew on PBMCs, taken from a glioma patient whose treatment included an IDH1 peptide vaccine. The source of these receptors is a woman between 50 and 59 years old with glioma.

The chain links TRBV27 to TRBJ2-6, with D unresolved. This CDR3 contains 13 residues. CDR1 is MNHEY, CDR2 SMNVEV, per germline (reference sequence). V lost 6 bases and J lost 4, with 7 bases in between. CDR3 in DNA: TGTGCCAGCAGGTACACCGGGGCCAACGTCCTGACTTTC. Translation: CASRYTGANVLTF.

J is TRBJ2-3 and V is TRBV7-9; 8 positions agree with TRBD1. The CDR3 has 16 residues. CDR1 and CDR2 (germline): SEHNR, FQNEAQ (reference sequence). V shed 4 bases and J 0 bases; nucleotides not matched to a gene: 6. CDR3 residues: CASSSNRGASTDTQYF. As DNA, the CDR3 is TGTGCCAGCAGCTCTAACAGGGGGGCTAGCACAGATACGCAGTATTTT. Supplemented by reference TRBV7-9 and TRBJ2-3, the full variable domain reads DTGVSQNPRHKITKRGQNVTFRCDPISEHNRLYWYRQTLGQGPEFLTYFQNEAQLEKSRLLSDRFSAERPKGSFSTLEIQRTEQGDSAMYLCASSSNRGASTDTQYFGPGTRLTVL.

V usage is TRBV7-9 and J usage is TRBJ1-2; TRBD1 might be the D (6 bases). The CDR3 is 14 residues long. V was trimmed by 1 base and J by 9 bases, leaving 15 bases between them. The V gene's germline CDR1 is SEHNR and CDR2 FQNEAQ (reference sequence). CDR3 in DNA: TGTGCCAGCAGCTTAGATACAGGGAGGAACAGCTACACCTTC. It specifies CASSLDTGRNSYTF.